Following are 23 T cell receptor beta chains from one sample sequenced in a study of immune evolution from preneoplasia to lung adenocarcinoma. Some clones are missing from TCRdb's copy, which holds only in-frame ones; the method was immunoSEQ multiplex PCR. This sample has over 4,500 clones, with roughly four fifths found just once. Sequenced input: FFPE minimally invasive lung adenocarcinoma tissue. These receptors were obtained from a person aged 60-79 years with lung adenocarcinoma.

The chain couples TRBV30 to TRBJ2-4; the D call may be TRBD1 or TRBD2 (5 bases each). The V gene's germline CDR1 is GTSNPN and CDR2 SVGIG (reference sequence). This CDR3 is 15 amino acids long. Deletions cut 2 bases from V and 2 bases from J, with 13 bases between. CDR3 loop: CAWSIQGPTKNIQYF. For the CDR3, the DNA is TGTGCCTGGAGTATTCAGGGACCGACCAAAAACATTCAGTACTTC.

The chain carries TRBV29-1 and TRBJ1-1; no reliable D call. V was clipped by 6 bases and J by 4 bases, with 12 bases between them. The CDR3 contains 12 residues. CDR1 is SQVTM, CDR2 ANQGSEA, per germline. CDR3 sequence reads: CSVADVTTEAFF. CDR3 DNA sequence: TGCAGCGTGGCGGACGTGACCACTGAAGCTTTCTTT. The whole variable domain, remainder taken from reference TRBV29-1 and TRBJ1-1, is SAVISQKPSRDICQRGTSLTIQCQVDSQVTMMFWYRQQPGQSLTLIATANQGSEATYESGFVIDKFPISRPNLTFSTLTVSNMSPEDSSIYLCSVADVTTEAFFGQGTRLTVV.

The genes are TRBV2 and TRBJ2-1; 9 nucleotides match TRBD1. The V gene end was trimmed by 0 bases and the J gene end by 8 bases; junction bases not matched to a gene: 11. Per germline, CDR1 SNHLY and CDR2 FYNNEI. The CDR3 is 17 amino acids. Here the CDR3 reads CASSEARPGTGFDEQFF. CDR3 bases: TGTGCCAGCAGTGAAGCGCGACCAGGGACAGGGTTCGATGAGCAGTTCTTC.

The J gene is TRBJ2-3, the V gene TRBV29-1, with D perhaps TRBD2 (6 bases). Between the trimmed V and J ends, which lost 1 base and 5 bases, there was a span of 10 bases. The CDR3 runs to 13 residues. Germline CDR1 is SQVTM and CDR2 is ANQGSEA. CDR3 loop: CSVEGGSGDTQYF. CDR3 sequence (DNA): TGCAGCGTTGAAGGTGGTAGCGGAGATACGCAGTATTTT.

This CDR3 is CASSLAGRARNEQFF. DNA for the CDR3: TGTGCCAGCAGCTTGGCGGGTAGGGCTAGGAATGAGCAGTTCTTC. V usage is TRBV5-6 and J usage is TRBJ2-1; no clear D. The CDR3 is 15 residues long. Germline loops: CDR1 SGHDT, CDR2 YYEEEE. V gave up 0 bases and J gave up 7 bases, with 14 bases separating them.

This sequence joins TRBV5-1 and TRBJ2-7; no clear D gene. CDR3 length: 12 amino acids. Germline V CDR1 and CDR2: SGHRS, YFSETQ. Trimming stripped 4 bases from V and 3 bases from J, with 8 bases between. The chain's CDR3 is CASSPDVYEQYF. The CDR3 nucleotides read TGCGCCAGCAGCCCGGATGTCTACGAGCAGTACTTC.

The rearrangement links TRBV7-9 to TRBJ2-3; TRBD1 is a possible D gene (6 bases). V lost 2 bases, J lost 1 base, and 16 bases lay in between. This CDR3 has 17 residues. From germline, CDR1 is SEHNR and CDR2 FQNEAQ (reference sequence). The DNA of the CDR3 is TGTGCCAGCAGCTTATTAACCGACAGGAGAGGCACAGATACGCAGTATTTT. Translated: CASSLLTDRRGTDTQYF.

The J gene is TRBJ2-2, the V gene TRBV19; no clear D. Germline CDR1 reads LNHDA; CDR2 reads SQIVND (reference sequence). This CDR3 contains 13 residues. V lost 2 bases to trimming and J lost 1 base, with 2 bases between them. The DNA of the CDR3 is TGTGCCAGTAGTATACAGAACACCGGGGAGCTGTTTTTT. As protein: CASSIQNTGELFF.

V gene TRBV7-6 combines with J gene TRBJ2-2; 11 bases are shared with TRBD2. The germline V gene encodes CDR1 SGHVS and CDR2 FNYEAQ. The J segment lost 0 bases and the V segment lost 5 bases, leaving 5 bases of the junction unmatched. This CDR3 is 17 amino acids long. This CDR3 is CASSPPGLAANTGELFF. CDR3 bases: TGTGCCAGCAGCCCACCGGGACTAGCGGCGAACACCGGGGAGCTGTTTTTT.

This clone was seen only a few times. The chain joins TRBV5-4 to TRBJ1-2, with 7 bases fitting TRBD1. The germline V gene encodes CDR1 SGHNT and CDR2 YYREEE (reference sequence). Losses at the gene ends were 4 bases for V and 4 bases for J; bases not matched to a gene: 10. This CDR3 contains 15 residues. The CDR3 region is CASSKGTDSGYGYTF. DNA of the CDR3: TGTGCCAGCAGCAAAGGGACAGACTCCGGCTATGGCTACACCTTC.

V usage is TRBV28 and J usage is TRBJ1-1, with D uncertain. The CDR3 loop spans 11 amino acids. Germline loops: CDR1 MDHEN, CDR2 SYDVKM. The V gene lost 7 bases and the J gene lost 10 bases, with 13 bases spanning the gap. CDR3 in amino acids: CASTLEDGAFF. CDR3 nucleotide sequence: TGTGCCAGCACCCTCGAAGATGGAGCTTTCTTT.

The chain combines TRBV20-1 with TRBJ1-1; D gene unclear. The ends were cut back, 6 bases at V and 6 bases at J, with 11 bases in the middle. Germline V lookup: CDR1 DFQATT, CDR2 SNEGSKA (reference sequence). The CDR3 length is 11 residues. The CDR3 spells CSAAGGAEAFF. CDR3 nucleotide sequence: TGCAGTGCCGCTGGAGGAGCTGAAGCTTTCTTT.

The chain links TRBV28 to TRBJ2-3; no reliable D call. Germline V lookup: CDR1 MDHEN, CDR2 SYDVKM. This CDR3 contains 17 residues. V lost 1 base, J lost 4 bases, and 18 bases lay in between. CDR3 region: CASSLYPRAKESDTQYF. The CDR3 bases are TGTGCCAGCAGTTTATATCCCCGGGCCAAGGAATCAGATACGCAGTATTTT.

The J gene is TRBJ2-5, the V gene TRBV9; TRBD2 aligns across 9 bases. Losses at the gene ends were 4 bases for V and 3 bases for J; bases not matched to a gene: 4. Per germline, CDR1 SGDLS and CDR2 YYNGEE. This CDR3 is built from 14 residues. CDR3 region: CASSTASGKETQYF. Here the CDR3 DNA reads TGTGCCAGCAGCACCGCTAGCGGGAAAGAGACCCAGTACTTC.

By its share, this clone is large. V is TRBV19 and J is TRBJ2-5; weak D call: TRBD1 (6 bases). Germline CDR1 and CDR2: LNHDA and SQIVND (reference sequence). V shed 5 bases and J shed 2 bases, with 9 bases lying between them. This CDR3 comprises 13 residues. The CDR3: CASSWTVQETQYF. The CDR3, as DNA: TGTGCCAGTAGTTGGACAGTGCAAGAGACCCAGTACTTC.

V usage is TRBV5-6 and J usage is TRBJ1-2; TRBD1 might be the D (6 bases). V was cut by 4 bases and J by 3 bases, with 22 bases left in between. Germline CDR1 reads SGHDT; CDR2 reads YYEEEE. CDR3 length: 17 amino acids. The DNA for the CDR3 is TGTGCCAGCAGCGGGGACCTCCAGGGGAGGTTTGACTATGGCTACACCTTC. As protein: CASSGDLQGRFDYGYTF.

The chain links TRBV30 to TRBJ1-5; 9 nucleotides match TRBD1. In germline, CDR1 is GTSNPN, CDR2 SVGIG (reference sequence). The CDR3 loop spans 15 amino acids. V lost 6 bases and J lost 2; bases outside the gene matches: 8. The chain's CDR3 is CACTTGGRGNQPQHF. Here the CDR3 DNA reads TGTGCCTGTACAACAGGGGGCAGGGGCAATCAGCCCCAGCATTTT.

The genes are TRBV28 and TRBJ1-2, with TRBD1 identical over 7 bases. V trimming: 10 bases; J trimming: 6 bases; junction bases outside the gene matches: 11. The CDR3 has 13 amino acids. CDR1 and CDR2 (germline): MDHEN, SYDVKM. In DNA, the CDR3 is TGTGCCACCCCACAGGGCCAGGGGGATGGCTACACCTTC. Amino acids: CATPQGQGDGYTF.

This chain uses TRBV12-5 with TRBJ2-1; D possibly corresponds to TRBD2 (5 bases). There are 20 residues in the CDR3. The V gene lost 0 bases and the J gene lost 0 bases, with 21 bases spanning the gap. The germline V gene encodes CDR1 LGHNT and CDR2 FRNRAP. Here the CDR3 reads CASGLVQMRTLKSSYNEQFF. The CDR3 DNA sequence: TGTGCTAGTGGTTTGGTACAAATGAGGACTTTAAAAAGCTCCTACAATGAGCAGTTCTTC.

The chain links TRBV29-1 to TRBJ2-2; tentative D call: TRBD1 (6 bases). The CDR3 covers 13 residues. CDR1 is SQVTM, CDR2 ANQGSEA, per germline. Trimming shortened V by 7 bases and J by 2 bases, and 11 bases separated the two germline ends. The CDR3 region has the DNA TGCAGCGCCGACAGGAGTAACACCGGGGAGCTGTTTTTT. Translated, it gives CSADRSNTGELFF.

This clone was seen only a few times. This chain links TRBV5-6 with TRBJ2-7; either TRBD1 or TRBD2 may fit D (6 bases each). The CDR3 totals 15 residues. Trimming cost V 4 bases and J 2 bases, with 16 bases left between them. Germline CDR1 is SGHDT and CDR2 is YYEEEE. The CDR3, as DNA: TGTGCCAGCAGCCCTGGGGGGCAGCTTACCTACGAGCAGTACTTC. The encoded protein is CASSPGGQLTYEQYF.

V usage is TRBV2 and J usage is TRBJ2-3; D remains ambiguous. This CDR3 region has 15 residues. The V end was cut by 3 bases, the J end by 6 bases, with 16 bases between. Germline CDR1 SNHLY, CDR2 FYNNEI. The CDR3 spells CASSEGHRGLDTQYF. For the CDR3, the DNA is TGTGCCAGCAGTGAGGGCCATAGAGGATTGGATACGCAGTATTTT.

This sequence joins TRBV9 and TRBJ2-2; perhaps TRBD2 as D (6 bases). Germline CDR1 is SGDLS and CDR2 is YYNGEE. V was pared by 0 bases and J by 0 bases, with 9 bases between. The CDR3 has 16 amino acids. The CDR3 loop reads CASSVAGGTNTGELFF. DNA for the CDR3: TGTGCCAGCAGCGTAGCGGGCGGGACGAACACCGGGGAGCTGTTTTTT.